A selection of T cell receptor beta chains follows, all from one sample in a study of blood T cell repertoires in COVID-19. Some clones are missing from TCRdb's copy, which holds only in-frame ones; the method was immunoSEQ multiplex PCR. Among about 140,000 clones listed, roughly 85% were seen once. The sample taken for sequencing was peripheral blood. These receptor sequences come from a man between 45 and 60 years old with acute or convalescent COVID-19. Each CDR3 is given with its conserved first and last residue. Each record gives: D gene, J gene, V gene, clone size, CDR3 protein, CDR3 DNA. A D gene is named only where the DNA matches it firmly. For some rows the clone size is stated as once, few or many, or as a class when expanded; others skip it.

D gene: TRBD2
J gene: TRBJ2-7
V gene: TRBV7-8
clone size: -
CDR3 protein: CASSPPGLAGEYEQYF
CDR3 DNA: TGTGCCAGCAGCCCACCGGGACTAGCGGGAGAATACGAGCAGTACTTC

D gene: -
J gene: TRBJ1-1
V gene: TRBV10-1
clone size: -
CDR3 protein: CASSRGENTEAFF
CDR3 DNA: TGCGCCAGCAGTCGGGGAGAGAACACTGAAGCTTTCTTT

D gene: -
J gene: TRBJ1-2
V gene: TRBV5-1
clone size: -
CDR3 protein: CASSLEAGLGYGYTF
CDR3 DNA: TGCGCCAGCAGCTTAGAAGCAGGGCTAGGCTATGGCTACACCTTC

D gene: -
J gene: TRBJ1-4
V gene: TRBV2
clone size: few
CDR3 protein: CASSKIQGPNEKLFF
CDR3 DNA: TGTGCCAGCAGTAAAATACAGGGCCCTAATGAAAAACTGTTTTTT

D gene: -
J gene: TRBJ1-1
V gene: TRBV5-5
clone size: -
CDR3 protein: CASVLTVMNTEAFF
CDR3 DNA: TGTGCCAGCGTATTGACAGTAATGAACACTGAAGCTTTCTTT

D gene: -
J gene: TRBJ1-3
V gene: TRBV5-1
clone size: -
CDR3 protein: CASSPGEPSGNTIYF
CDR3 DNA: TGCGCCAGCAGTCCCGGAGAGCCTTCTGGAAACACCATATATTTT

D gene: -
J gene: TRBJ2-2
V gene: TRBV11-1
clone size: -
CDR3 protein: CASSFARFNGELFF
CDR3 DNA: TGTGCCAGCAGCTTTGCTAGATTCAACGGGGAGCTGTTTTTT

D gene: -
J gene: TRBJ1-4
V gene: TRBV9
clone size: few
CDR3 protein: CASSSLGGLEEKLFF
CDR3 DNA: TGTGCCAGCAGCTCCCTAGGAGGCCTAGAGGAAAAACTGTTTTTT

D gene: -
J gene: TRBJ1-1
V gene: TRBV28
clone size: -
CDR3 protein: CASSPRLYTEAFF
CDR3 DNA: TGTGCCAGCAGTCCTAGACTGTACACTGAAGCTTTCTTT

D gene: TRBD1
J gene: TRBJ1-1
V gene: TRBV6-1
clone size: -
CDR3 protein: CASSEAALGGLNTEAFF
CDR3 DNA: TGTGCCAGCAGTGAAGCGGCCCTAGGGGGCCTCAACACTGAAGCTTTCTTT

D gene: -
J gene: TRBJ1-2
V gene: TRBV6-5
clone size: -
CDR3 protein: CASTTDSGVGYTF
CDR3 DNA: TGTGCCAGCACCACCGACTCAGGGGTTGGCTACACCTTC

D gene: -
J gene: TRBJ2-1
V gene: TRBV19
clone size: -
CDR3 protein: CASSPRRENNEQFF
CDR3 DNA: TGTGCCAGTAGTCCCCGCCGAGAAAACAATGAGCAGTTCTTC

D gene: -
J gene: TRBJ1-1
V gene: TRBV11-2
clone size: -
CDR3 protein: CASSLYQETEAFF
CDR3 DNA: TGTGCCAGCAGCTTATATCAGGAAACTGAAGCTTTCTTT

D gene: -
J gene: TRBJ1-1
V gene: TRBV28
clone size: -
CDR3 protein: CASNSYTEAFF
CDR3 DNA: TGTGCCAGCAATTCGTACACTGAAGCTTTCTTT

D gene: TRBD1
J gene: TRBJ1-1
V gene: TRBV7-9
clone size: once
CDR3 protein: CASRGTGRPEAFF
CDR3 DNA: TGTGCCAGCAGGGGGACAGGGCGTCCTGAAGCTTTCTTT

D gene: TRBD1
J gene: TRBJ1-6
V gene: TRBV5-6
clone size: -
CDR3 protein: CASSPGTAIRALHF
CDR3 DNA: TGTGCCAGCAGCCCCGGGACAGCCATAAGGGCCCTCCACTTT

D gene: -
J gene: TRBJ1-3
V gene: TRBV2
clone size: -
CDR3 protein: CASARDYQLPSGNTIYF
CDR3 DNA: TGTGCCAGCGCACGAGACTATCAGCTACCCTCTGGAAACACCATATATTTT

D gene: TRBD2
J gene: TRBJ2-2
V gene: TRBV19
clone size: -
CDR3 protein: CASTRTSGSPGELFF
CDR3 DNA: TGTGCCAGTACCCGGACTAGCGGGAGTCCCGGGGAGCTGTTTTTT

D gene: -
J gene: TRBJ2-5
V gene: TRBV11-3
clone size: -
CDR3 protein: CASSKGHPQETQYF
CDR3 DNA: TGTGCCAGCAGCAAGGGACACCCCCAAGAGACCCAGTACTTC

D gene: TRBD1
J gene: TRBJ1-4
V gene: TRBV5-1
clone size: -
CDR3 protein: CASSWTGEEKLFF
CDR3 DNA: TGCGCCAGCAGCTGGACAGGGGAAGAAAAACTGTTTTTT

D gene: TRBD1
J gene: TRBJ2-1
V gene: TRBV3-1/TRBV3-2
clone size: -
CDR3 protein: CASSQTGQGTWEQFF
CDR3 DNA: TGTGCCAGCAGCCAAACGGGACAGGGTACATGGGAGCAGTTCTTC

D gene: -
J gene: TRBJ2-7
V gene: TRBV10-1
clone size: -
CDR3 protein: CANSPGFEQYF
CDR3 DNA: TGCGCCAACTCCCCAGGGTTCGAGCAGTACTTC